This TCR beta chain was sequenced in a study of CD8 T cells in Susac syndrome. Controls matched for age and sex were healthy donors. An input of about 0.5 to 1 ug of RNA was subjected to reverse transcription using random hexamers. By means of immunoSEQ multiplex PCR, TCR beta CDR3 spanning 54 Vbeta and 13 Jbeta underwent amplification. TCRdb fed the immunoSEQ multiplex PCR reads into MiXCR, producing one record per CDR3 protein. The data contain about 140,000 distinct CDR3 sequences, approximately 95% of them singletons. Turning to this clonotype: Its antigen is undetermined.

Overall study results and limits: Individuals included in the TCR sequencing and HLA analysis were acknowledged by the study to be relatively few in number.

The source is a human donor in good health. Sequences were obtained from CD8+ T cells from PBMCs.

CDR3 sequence (DNA): TGTGCCTGGAGTGTAGGCAGGGGCACAGATACGCAGTATTTT. Protein product: CAWSVGRGTDTQYF. The genes are TRBV30 and TRBJ2-3; D possibly corresponds to TRBD1 (5 bases). The V end was cut by 0 bases, the J end by 1 base, with 8 bases between. The CDR3 sequence is 14 residues long. Germline CDR1 reads GTSNPN; CDR2 reads SVGIG (reference sequence).